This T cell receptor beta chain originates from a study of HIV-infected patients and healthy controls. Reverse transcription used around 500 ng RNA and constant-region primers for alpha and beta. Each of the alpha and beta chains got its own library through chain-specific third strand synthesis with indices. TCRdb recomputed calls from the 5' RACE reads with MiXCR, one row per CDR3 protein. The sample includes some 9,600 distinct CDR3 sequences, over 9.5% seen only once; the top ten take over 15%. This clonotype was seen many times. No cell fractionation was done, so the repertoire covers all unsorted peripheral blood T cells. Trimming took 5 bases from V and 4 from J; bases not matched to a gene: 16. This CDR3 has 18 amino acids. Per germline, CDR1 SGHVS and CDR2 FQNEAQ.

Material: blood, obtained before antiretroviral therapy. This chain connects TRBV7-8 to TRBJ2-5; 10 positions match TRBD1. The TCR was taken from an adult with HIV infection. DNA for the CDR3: TGTGCCAGCAGCCTAAAGACAGGGGGCGCAGGATTCTCAGAGACCCAGTACTTC. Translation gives CASSLKTGGAGFSETQYF.